What follows are 4 T cell receptor beta chains derived from one specimen sequenced in a study of Graves' ophthalmopathy and Graves' hyperthyroidism. TCR beta CDR3 amplification used RNA transcripts. HTBI primers primed a first-round RT-PCR, and a second-round multiplex PCR followed. Via MiXCR, TCRdb re-called the multiplex PCR reads, giving one row per CDR3 protein. The data hold over a million distinct CDR3 sequences, with about two fifths observed a single time. The sequenced material came from peripheral blood or thyroid tissue (not recorded which). The receptors stem from an adult man with Graves' hyperthyroidism.

This clonotype was recorded a few times. The J gene is TRBJ2-7, the V gene TRBV11-2, with D possibly TRBD1 on 6 matching bases. The CDR3 totals 16 residues. Germline V gives CDR1 SGHAT, CDR2 FQNNGV. V was clipped by 3 bases and J by 2 bases, with 17 bases between them. CDR3 region: CASSFTGYQEAYEQYF. The CDR3 DNA sequence: TGTGCCAGCAGCTTTACAGGGTATCAAGAGGCCTACGAGCAGTACTTC.

At least ten counts were recorded for this clonotype. This rearrangement joins TRBV4-1 to TRBJ1-5; perhaps TRBD1 as D (5 bases). This CDR3 region has 16 residues. The V and J ends lost 6 bases and 6 bases respectively, with 21 bases between them. Per the germline V gene, CDR1 is MGHRA and CDR2 is YSYEKL. CDR3: CASRQDLGVSGQPQHF. CDR3 in DNA: TGCGCCAGCAGACAGGACCTGGGCGTATCCGGTCAGCCCCAGCATTTT.

At least ten counts were recorded for this clonotype. This rearrangement joins TRBV11-2 to TRBJ2-5; D gene ambiguous. The germline CDR1 and CDR2 sequences are SGHAT and FQNNGV. The CDR3 loop spans 16 amino acids. The V gene lost 4 bases and the J gene lost 7 bases, with 22 bases spanning the gap. The CDR3 loop is CASSSTRTPAIRTQYF. CDR3 in DNA: TGTGCCAGCAGCTCTACTCGGACCCCAGCCATAAGGACCCAGTACTTC.

The chain's CDR3 is CAISEKGPEAFF. The CDR3 bases are TGTGCCATCAGTGAGAAGGGGCCCGAAGCTTTCTTT. The gene calls are TRBV10-3 and TRBJ1-1, with TRBD1 as a possible D gene (5 bases). The germline V and J ends were trimmed by 2 bases and 8 bases, with 9 bases remaining between them. In germline, CDR1 is ENHRY, CDR2 SYGVKD. This CDR3 contains 12 residues.